The subject of this entry is one T cell receptor beta chain. What it binds is unknown. PCR employed 60 Vbeta and 13 Jbeta primers. Sequenced by immunoSEQ multiplex PCR; TCRdb stores in-frame clones only, minus some. The repertoire consists of about 110,000 clones, with about three quarters occurring once and the leading ten covering over 6.5%. The sample originates from a study of cytomegalovirus exposure and HLA in healthy donors. Study-wide results and caveats: V- and J-gene trimming of TCR beta was linked (in a later analysis) to a missense DCLRE1C variant. Later analysis identified several of the most significant clusters that appeared linked to common viral pathogens.

The clonotype originates from a woman between 35 and 50 years old in good health and CMV-seropositive. The sample comprised PBMCs.

CDR3: CASSQEGPAAGGVFGYTF. DNA of the CDR3: TGTGCCAGCAGCCAAGAGGGTCCGGCAGCGGGAGGGGTGTTTGGCTACACCTTC. V usage is TRBV4-2 and J usage is TRBJ1-2; D is perhaps TRBD1 (5 bases). The CDR3 loop spans 18 amino acids. V was shortened by 0 bases and J by 7 bases, with 24 bases between the two germline ends. Germline lookup yields CDR1 LGHNA and CDR2 YNFKEQ.